This entry describes one T cell receptor beta chain. This clonotype was recorded at least ten times. Its cognate antigen has yet to be identified. There are no base qualities to consult, and no much larger clone falls within one base. cDNA was synthesized by template-switch 5'RACE using a primer carrying a 10-nucleotide random unique molecular identifier by which each TCR transcript was tagged. Over 200 million TCR-beta sequences, covering 15-18 subjects, were produced in each sequencing run. The RNeasy kit was used to extract total RNA. TCR-beta VDJ regions were amplified with primers for the TCR constant region and the 5'RACE anchor, using the KAPA Real-time Library Amplification kit. A first PCR added sample indexes and Illumina adaptors, after which a second PCR increased the library yield. After Ampure bead purification, the roughly 650 bp TCR product was size-selected on a 2% E-gel SizeSelection system. Before pooling, library quality was checked on a Bioanalyzer, concentration was measured with Qubit, and libraries were quantified with the Kapa Library Quantification kit. Libraries were sequenced paired-end 2 x 150 bp on an Illumina HiSeq 2500. To increase sequence diversity, about 25-31% phiX was spiked into each library pool. Under the source paper's analysis protocol: Quality-filtered reads were processed with the UMI-based MiGEC pipeline, and over 85% of raw TCR sequences were removed by the MiGEC pipeline during error correction. VDJ genes were aligned to IMGT germline references, and each clonotype was defined by a unique CDR3 amino acid sequence together with V-J genes. Clonal expansion, Shannon diversity and CDR3 relatedness (CalcPairwiseDistances, ClusterSamples) were evaluated with VDJtools, and phylogenetic trees were built with CLCbio workbench. Clones with at least 8 unique UMIs were defined as expanded, with this threshold being based on coefficient-of-variation modelling across technical triplicates. TCRdb reanalyzed the raw reads on its own, using fastp at Q25 for trimming and MiXCR for clone calling, and kept in-frame beta chains. Merged by CDR3 protein, the rows form single entries marked with the most common genes and DNA. The V and J calls and clone size are TCRdb's, not the authors'. This sample is represented by roughly 70,000 distinct CDR3 sequences; 3.5% to 5% of them were singletons. Approximately 1.2% of the sample goes to the ten largest clones.

The data were taken from a study of neurological immune-mediated disorders (dated by TCRdb to the late 2010s). Broadly, across the study: Among the approximately 34 multiple sclerosis patients, relapsing-remitting MS accounted for around 30 and secondary progressive MS accounted for 3. The roughly 110 TCR-beta libraries covered PBMC samples along with longitudinal samples, technical triplicates, and paired sorted CD4+ and CD8+ T-cell subsets. Peripheral blood TCR-beta repertoires from patients with HTLV-I-associated myelopathy (HAM/TSP), patients with multiple sclerosis, and healthy controls were compared in the study using UMI-based sequencing. The cohort comprised 60 to 75 subjects: approximately 15 HAM/TSP patients, approximately 34 multiple sclerosis patients and around 20 healthy controls. Overall results and qualifications from the work: No clinical or MRI features were associated with the MS cluster, and the authors said that larger cohorts are needed. TCR clonal expansion was greatest in HAM/TSP patients and smallest in MS patients, who ranked below even healthy controls. Phylogenetic analysis grouped repertoires from 18 of 34 MS patients into a cluster of related CDR3 sequences, suggesting a possible repertoire-level signature. Across subjects, expanded clones never shared an identical CDR3 amino acid sequence, which suggests that the TCR-beta repertoires in every group were private.

Unsorted PBMC libraries were generated from 2 million PBMCs stored in RNAlater at -80 °C until RNA extraction. Multiple sclerosis patients were enrolled in a US clinical protocol under which disease progression was evaluated by magnetic resonance imaging. Peripheral blood underwent Ficoll-Hypaque density gradient centrifugation to isolate PBMCs, which were then cryopreserved in liquid nitrogen. From the cysteine up to the phenylalanine, the CDR3 has a length of 15 residues. Only the CDR3 DNA is retained, 45 bases long and in frame from the first base. At the junction V is shortened by 2 bases and J by 4 bases, with 13 bases in between. According to the germline V gene, CDR1 reads ENHRY and CDR2 reads SYGVKD.

The chain is encoded by TRBV10-3 joined to TRBJ2-3, and perhaps TRBD1 as D gene, on 6 matching bases. The sequencing sample was made of PBMCs. This sequence originates from a man aged 25-45 years with multiple sclerosis. The sequenced DNA is TGTGCCATCAGTGAGCTTGGGGGCAAGGCAGATACGCAGTATTTT. Its protein is CAISELGGKADTQYF.